Below are 29 T cell receptor beta chains sequenced from a single sample in a study of blood T cell repertoires in COVID-19. The table came from immunoSEQ multiplex PCR; TCRdb's copy has only in-frame clones and leaves some out. In the table there are roughly 77,000 clones, around 79% of which are singletons. Sequenced sample: peripheral blood. These receptor sequences come from a man aged 55 to 70 with active or convalescent COVID-19.

The chain uses TRBV7-9 and TRBJ2-5; 10 bases are a match to TRBD1. CDR1 is SEHNR and CDR2 is FQNEAQ in the germline V gene (reference sequence). There are 15 residues in the CDR3. With V trimmed by 4 bases and J by 2 bases, 4 bases remained unmatched. The CDR3 DNA reads TGTGCCAGCAGCTGGGACAGGGGAGGGCAAGAGACCCAGTACTTC. Protein product: CASSWDRGGQETQYF.

V usage is TRBV28 and J usage is TRBJ1-1; D is perhaps TRBD1 (6 bases). Germline lookup yields CDR1 MDHEN and CDR2 SYDVKM. The CDR3 consists of 14 residues. The V end was cut by 3 bases, the J end by 11 bases, with 19 bases between. The CDR3 nucleotides read TGTGCCAGCAGTTTCCGCAGGGGAGGAGCGGGGGCTTTCTTT. Translation gives CASSFRRGGAGAFF.

The chain joins TRBV10-2 to TRBJ2-5; 8 bases agree with TRBD2. CDR3 length equals 14 residues. From germline, CDR1 is WSHSY and CDR2 SAAADI. After removal of 6 bases from V and 5 bases from J, the junction contained 8 bases not matched to a gene. The CDR3 DNA reads TGCGCCAGCAGCAACGGGGGGGCCCGGGAGACCCAGTACTTC. Protein sequence: CASSNGGARETQYF.

The chain carries TRBV5-1 and TRBJ2-3, with D possibly matching TRBD1 (5 bases). CDR1 and CDR2 (germline): SGHRS, YFSETQ. The germline V and J ends were trimmed by 0 bases and 3 bases, with 8 bases remaining between them. The CDR3 contains 14 residues. CDR3 sequence: CASSLEGRTDTQYF. For the CDR3, the DNA is TGCGCCAGCAGCTTGGAGGGGCGTACAGATACGCAGTATTTT.

V and J are TRBV5-8 and TRBJ2-1; TRBD2 aligns across 8 bases. The CDR3 totals 15 residues. Germline CDR1 and CDR2: SGHTS and YDEGEE. Trimming at V came to 0 bases and at J to 3 bases, leaving 2 bases not matched to a gene. The CDR3: CASSLAAGGYNEQFF. Here the CDR3 DNA reads TGTGCCAGCAGCTTGGCTGCGGGGGGCTACAATGAGCAGTTCTTC.

This chain joins TRBV2 and TRBJ2-1, with TRBD2 as a possible D gene (6 bases). The CDR3 sequence is 15 residues long. Trimming removed 11 bases at V and 0 bases at J, with 17 bases between. Germline V gives CDR1 SNHLY, CDR2 FYNNEI. CDR3 DNA: TGTGCCCTGGGGGACGGGGGAACCTCCTACAATGAGCAGTTCTTC. Its protein is CALGDGGTSYNEQFF.

This sequence joins TRBV5-1 and TRBJ2-7, with D uncertain. Germline V gene lookup returns CDR1 SGHRS and CDR2 YFSETQ. This CDR3 comprises 13 residues. The V end lost 3 bases, the J end lost 6 bases, and 13 bases lay between the germline ends. CDR3 in DNA: TGCGCCAGCAGCTCGTACCCTTCGCGCGAGCAGTACTTC. This gives the protein CASSSYPSREQYF.

The V and J genes are TRBV9 and TRBJ2-7, with TRBD1 identical over 10 bases. V lost 4 bases and J lost 4; bases outside the gene matches: 5. Germline V gives CDR1 SGDLS, CDR2 YYNGEE. The CDR3 sequence is 14 residues long. This chain's CDR3 is CASSPWTGGYEQYF. CDR3 in DNA: TGTGCCAGCAGCCCTTGGACAGGGGGGTACGAGCAGTACTTC.

The V and J genes are TRBV29-1 and TRBJ2-5; 9 bases are shared with TRBD1. The V segment lost 6 bases and the J segment 5 bases; nucleotides outside the gene matches: 7. CDR1 is SQVTM, CDR2 ANQGSEA, per germline. The CDR3 contains 13 residues. This CDR3 is CSVNRGRGETQYF. In DNA, the CDR3 is TGCAGCGTGAACAGGGGGCGCGGGGAGACCCAGTACTTC.

This clone has only a few counts. The chain joins TRBV4-1 to TRBJ2-5; TRBD1 aligns across 9 bases. The CDR3 covers 15 residues. Germline CDR1 and CDR2: MGHRA and YSYEKL. V lost 3 bases, J lost 4 bases, and 6 bases stayed unmatched. The CDR3 protein is CASSHPRTGAETQYF. The DNA for the CDR3 is TGCGCCAGCAGCCATCCAAGGACAGGGGCAGAGACCCAGTACTTC.

V usage is TRBV3-1 (or the pseudogene TRBV3-2) and J usage is TRBJ2-1, with 15 bases identical to TRBD2. The CDR3 consists of 18 residues. The V gene's germline CDR1 is LGHDT and CDR2 YNNKEL (reference sequence). The trim removed 3 bases at V and 4 bases at J, leaving 7 bases unmatched. The CDR3 protein is CASSQGLAGGVRYNEQFF. In DNA, the CDR3 is TGTGCCAGCAGCCAGGGACTAGCGGGGGGCGTACGGTACAATGAGCAGTTCTTC.

Here the CDR3 DNA reads TGCGCCAGCAGCCCACCTTACAGCATCGACGGCACAGATACGCAGTATTTT. As protein: CASSPPYSIDGTDTQYF. The chain employs TRBV5-1 and TRBJ2-3, with D unresolved. CDR3 length: 17 residues. V gave up 4 bases and J gave up 1 base, with 19 bases separating them. CDR1 and CDR2 from the germline V gene are SGHRS and YFSETQ.

This rearrangement joins TRBV2 to TRBJ1-2; D is ambiguous. Germline values: CDR1 SNHLY, CDR2 FYNNEI. This CDR3 has 14 amino acids. V lost 6 bases and J 1 base, leaving 12 bases between the germline ends. The CDR3 DNA is TGTGCCAGCAGATGGGCAGACCATAACTATGGCTACACCTTC. Translation: CASRWADHNYGYTF.

This sequence joins TRBV6-4 and TRBJ1-1; D is uncertain. The CDR3 totals 15 residues. Germline V gene data show CDR1 as MRHNA and CDR2 as SNTAGT. Trimming removed 6 bases at V and 0 bases at J, with 14 bases between. The chain's CDR3 is CASRAMPILNTEAFF. The CDR3 nucleotides read TGTGCCAGCAGGGCCATGCCCATCTTGAACACTGAAGCTTTCTTT.

The chain carries TRBV9 and TRBJ2-7; maybe TRBD2 (8 bases). V was shortened by 2 bases and J by 4 bases, with 31 bases between the two germline ends. This CDR3 is built from 20 residues. From germline, CDR1 is SGDLS and CDR2 YYNGEE. The CDR3 DNA sequence: TGTGCCAGCAGCGTCCCCGGGAGGGACAGAGAAGGACCACATTTTTACGAGCAGTACTTC. It is translated as CASSVPGRDREGPHFYEQYF. The full variable domain, its missing parts supplied by reference TRBV9 and TRBJ2-7, is DSGVTQTPKHLITATGQRVTLRCSPRSGDLSVYWYQQSLDQGLQFLIQYYNGEERAKGNILERFSAQQFPDLHSELNLSSLELGDSALYFCASSVPGRDREGPHFYEQYFGPGTRLTVT.

Comment on this clone: The same CDR3 also results from other DNA sequences found in this sample. V is TRBV15 and J is TRBJ2-1; D perhaps matches TRBD2 (6 bases). Germline CDR1 is LNHNV and CDR2 is YYDKDF (reference sequence). Trimming shortened V by 1 base and J by 1 base, and 8 bases separated the two germline ends. CDR3 length: 15 residues. CDR3 nucleotides: TGTGCCACCAGCAGAGGGAGGGAATCCTACAATGAGCAGTTCTTC. Residues: CATSRGRESYNEQFF.

The J gene is TRBJ2-5, the V gene TRBV5-6; 9 bases fit TRBD1. J was trimmed by 3 bases and V by 4 bases; bases with no gene match: 1. There are 13 residues in the CDR3. Germline CDR1 SGHDT, CDR2 YYEEEE. The CDR3 here is CASSGTGKETQYF. Written as DNA, the CDR3 is TGTGCCAGCAGCGGGACAGGGAAAGAGACCCAGTACTTC.

J is TRBJ2-2 and V is TRBV7-3, with D maybe TRBD2 (5 bases). The CDR3 runs 14 residues. The V end lost 3 bases, the J end lost 7 bases, and 12 bases lay between the germline ends. CDR1 is SGHTA, CDR2 FQGTGA, per germline. CDR3 in DNA: TGTGCCAGCAGCTTCTCTCTAGCTGGCGGGGAGCTGTTTTTT. The encoded protein is CASSFSLAGGELFF.

This clone was recorded only once. The gene calls are TRBV27 and TRBJ2-3; 10 positions agree with TRBD2. J was trimmed by 6 bases and V by 4 bases; bases with no gene match: 10. The CDR3 is 16 amino acids. Germline assignment: CDR1 MNHEY and CDR2 SMNVEV (reference sequence). The CDR3 sequence: CASSYLAGVPQDTQYF. In DNA form, the CDR3 reads TGTGCCAGCAGTTACCTAGCGGGGGTCCCGCAGGATACGCAGTATTTT.

CDR3 loop: CASSIEGNTIYF. The CDR3 region has the DNA TGCGCCAGCAGTATAGAGGGAAACACCATATATTTT. The chain uses TRBV5-1 and TRBJ1-3; D uncertain. Trimming took off 5 bases at V and 4 bases at J, with 7 bases between the two ends. Germline CDR1 SGHRS, CDR2 YFSETQ. The CDR3 runs 12 residues.

J is TRBJ2-2 and V is TRBV5-1; D not resolved. Trimming cost V 2 bases and J 0 bases, with 8 bases left between them. The CDR3 totals 15 residues. The germline CDR1 and CDR2 sequences are SGHRS and YFSETQ. DNA of the CDR3: TGCGCCAGCAGCTTCCTAGAGGCGAACACCGGGGAGCTGTTTTTT. This codes for CASSFLEANTGELFF.

V and J are TRBV27 and TRBJ1-1; maybe TRBD1 (5 bases). Trimming removed 3 bases from V and 1 base from J, with 21 bases in between. The CDR3 contains 18 residues. CDR1 and CDR2 from the germline V gene are MNHEY and SMNVEV (reference sequence). The CDR3, as DNA: TGTGCCAGCAGTTTCGGTGCGGGGGTTCAGCTGAGGAACACTGAAGCTTTCTTT. Protein: CASSFGAGVQLRNTEAFF.

The V call is TRBV28, the J call TRBJ2-1; D gene ambiguous. The CDR3 length is 13 residues. With 1 base removed from V and 5 bases from J, the gap between germline ends came to 6 bases. Germline loops: CDR1 MDHEN, CDR2 SYDVKM. CDR3 DNA: TGTGCCAGCAGTTTATTCATCCACAATGAGCAGTTCTTC. Translation gives CASSLFIHNEQFF.

The CDR3, as DNA: TGTGCCAGCAGCAGCACCAGGGGCAATCAGCCCCAGCATTTT. Protein product: CASSSTRGNQPQHF. This sequence joins TRBV5-8 and TRBJ1-5; TRBD1 might be the D (5 bases). This CDR3 is 14 amino acids long. The ends were cut back, 4 bases at V and 2 bases at J, with 10 bases in the middle. Germline-derived CDR1 and CDR2 are SGHTS and YDEGEE.

The V call is TRBV6-2 or TRBV6-3, the J call TRBJ2-2; TRBD2 is a possible D gene (6 bases). Germline V gene data show CDR1 as MNHEY and CDR2 as SVGEGT. Trimming took off 5 bases at V and 1 base at J, with 17 bases between the two ends. The CDR3 contains 17 residues. Here the CDR3 reads CASSHSRGFLNTGELFF. The DNA of the CDR3 is TGTGCCAGCAGTCATTCACGGGGGTTCCTGAACACCGGGGAGCTGTTTTTT.

The chain joins TRBV5-6 to TRBJ1-1, with D perhaps matching TRBD1 (5 bases). CDR1 and CDR2 (germline): SGHDT, YYEEEE. The CDR3 contains 14 residues. V was clipped by 5 bases and J by 5 bases, with 16 bases between them. CDR3 DNA sequence: TGTGCCAGCAGTATAGGGGCGCGGGAGACTGAAGCTTTCTTT. Translated, it gives CASSIGARETEAFF.

This chain connects TRBV4-1 to TRBJ2-7; maybe TRBD1 (5 bases). The CDR3 has 17 amino acids. V lost 0 bases, J lost 0 bases, and 15 bases lay in between. CDR1 is MGHRA and CDR2 is YSYEKL in the germline V gene. The CDR3 DNA reads TGCGCCAGCAGCCAAGATTGGGGCGGCGACACCTCCTACGAGCAGTACTTC. It yields the protein CASSQDWGGDTSYEQYF.

The rearrangement links TRBV15 to TRBJ1-1; D gene unclear. V was trimmed by 7 bases and J by 6 bases, leaving 18 bases between them. CDR3 length equals 14 residues. The germline CDR1 and CDR2 sequences are LNHNV and YYDKDF (reference sequence). As DNA, the CDR3 is TGTGCCACCACCCCGGGTGGAGGCAACCCTGAAGCTTTCTTT. Translated: CATTPGGGNPEAFF.

The gene calls are TRBV6-5 and TRBJ1-2; D might be TRBD1 (6 bases). The V end was cut by 2 bases, the J end by 7 bases, with 11 bases between. This CDR3 spans 13 amino acids. CDR1 is MNHEY and CDR2 is SVGAGI in the germline V gene. CDR3 protein: CASSYTPGVGYTF. The DNA of the CDR3 is TGTGCCAGCAGTTACACCCCAGGGGTTGGCTACACCTTC.